The present entry profiles one TCR beta chain with its context. The data originate from a study of blood T cell repertoires in COVID-19. Patients at the Seattle site were enrolled during active infection and followed longitudinally. Sequenced by immunoSEQ multiplex PCR; TCRdb stores in-frame clones only, minus some. In the table there are roughly 320,000 clones, about 90% of which are singletons. V lost 4 bases and J lost 4; bases outside the gene matches: 0. This CDR3 has 12 residues. The material sequenced was peripheral blood. V gene TRBV12-3 or TRBV12-4 combines with J gene TRBJ2-5, with 7 bases fitting TRBD2. The clonotype originates from a woman in her 30s with COVID-19, enrolled during active disease. The CDR3 nucleotides read TGTGCCAGCAGTTCGGGAGGAGAGACCCAGTACTTC. This gives the protein CASSSGGETQYF.